The clone carrying this T cell receptor (beta chain) was seen at least ten times. Its antigen is not identified. Each patient went into thyroid surgery without having received any treatment. The source of the sample is a study of metastatic and nonmetastatic thyroid tumors. For the study at large: Where malignant and benign thyroid patients were concerned, repertoires were compared across blood and tumor or nodule tissue. Study-wide points: The reported finding was significantly higher TCR beta diversity in malignant thyroid tumors relative to benign nodules, in blood and tumor.

Methods used by the authors: Researchers built a distant-metastasis classifier for papillary thyroid cancer that drew on CDR3 differences across clinicopathological groups. With MiXCR, TCRdb called clones anew from the PCR reads. Clone size and V and J calls follow TCRdb, not the original study. The sample holds 20,000 to 25,000 clones, 36% seen once. CDR3 length: 13 amino acids. Per the germline V gene, CDR1 is MNHEY and CDR2 is SMNVEV (reference sequence). V was pared by 4 bases and J by 7 bases, with 14 bases between. This TCR came from a male donor with papillary thyroid cancer or a benign thyroid nodule (not recorded which). Some clones in this sample may be carry-over from other donors' samples. The chain carries TRBV27 and TRBJ2-7, with D possibly TRBD2 on 5 matching bases. Sequenced input: blood. This CDR3 reads CASSSTRPGEQYF. The CDR3 DNA reads as TGTGCCAGCAGTTCTACACGACCGGGGGAGCAGTACTTC.